Listed below are T cell receptor beta chains from one sample, sequenced in a study of T cell changes during pregnancy in multiple sclerosis. TCRdb keeps only in-frame clones here, not all; method: immunoSEQ multiplex PCR. Of 50,000 or so clones in the sample, less than 95% were seen once. The sequencing here drew on CD4+ T cells from peripheral blood mononuclear cells, taken after pregnancy. The origin of the receptors is a female donor in good health, enrolled as a control in a pregnancy study. The CDR3 runs from the conserved cysteine through the conserved F or W. D genes are given only for firm matches. Clone size is shown for a subset of rows, as once, few, many or a class of expanded clone.

CAWTQDRGNTEAFF	TGTGCCTGGACTCAGGACAGGGGCAACACTGAAGCTTTCTTT	TRBV30	TRBD1	TRBJ1-1	NA
CASSLADRGRGYTF	TGTGCCAGCAGCTTGGCCGACAGGGGTCGAGGCTACACCTTC	TRBV5-6	TRBD1	TRBJ1-2	once
CASSQVGTGRHEQYF	TGCGCCAGCAGCCAAGTGGGGACAGGGCGGCACGAGCAGTACTTC	TRBV4-1	TRBD1	TRBJ2-7	NA
CASSYSLGASGNTIYF	TGTGCCAGCAGTTACTCGCTGGGGGCAAGTGGAAACACCATATATTTT	TRBV6-6	NA	TRBJ1-3	NA
CASSSSKTGNYGYTF	TGTGCCAGCAGCTCTAGTAAGACAGGGAACTATGGCTACACCTTC	TRBV5-6	TRBD1	TRBJ1-2	NA
CASSLGRQGDYGYTF	TGTGCCAGCAGCTTAGGCAGACAGGGTGACTATGGCTACACCTTC	TRBV7-8	TRBD1	TRBJ1-2	NA
CSVDRSETQYF	TGCAGCGTTGACAGGTCGGAGACCCAGTACTTC	TRBV29-1	NA	TRBJ2-5	NA
CASRLDRDSYNEQFF	TGTGCCAGCAGACTGGACAGGGACTCCTACAATGAGCAGTTCTTC	TRBV6-1	TRBD1	TRBJ2-1	NA
CASFPIGTASNQPQHF	TGTGCCAGTTTCCCGATCGGGACAGCAAGCAATCAGCCCCAGCATTTT	TRBV19	TRBD1	TRBJ1-5	few
CASSIRRGGPTDTQYF	TGTGCCAGCAGCATCCGACGGGGGGGCCCCACAGATACGCAGTATTTT	TRBV7-2	TRBD2	TRBJ2-3	NA
CASGLVLETGNNQPQHF	TGTGCTAGTGGTTTGGTACTAGAGACAGGGAATAATCAGCCCCAGCATTTT	TRBV12-5	TRBD1	TRBJ1-5	once
CASSPAFLDRNNSPLHF	TGCGCCAGCAGCCCGGCTTTCCTAGACAGGAATAATTCACCCCTCCACTTT	TRBV4-1	NA	TRBJ1-6	NA
CASNPGIRYTEAFF	TGTGCCAGCAATCCGGGGATTCGGTACACTGAAGCTTTCTTT	TRBV6-6	NA	TRBJ1-1	NA
CASSLVGLASQETQYF	TGTGCCAGCAGCTTGGTGGGACTAGCGAGTCAAGAGACCCAGTACTTC	TRBV5-4	TRBD2	TRBJ2-5	NA
CASSLGLLGGVGPTRSRDTQYF	TGTGCCAGCAGCTTAGGATTATTAGGGGGTGTAGGCCCCACGAGGTCGAGGGATACGCAGTATTTT	TRBV27	NA	TRBJ2-3	NA
CASSLRGIEEKLFF	TGTGCCAGTAGCCTCAGGGGGATAGAGGAAAAACTGTTTTTT	TRBV19	TRBD1	TRBJ1-4	NA
CASSEGYSGNTIYF	TGTGCCAGCAGCGAGGGTTATTCTGGAAACACCATATATTTT	TRBV2	NA	TRBJ1-3	NA
CASSTGGDTQYF	TGTGCCAGCAGCACGGGAGGAGATACGCAGTATTTT	TRBV5-5	TRBD2	TRBJ2-3	NA
CASSQQTGVSDTQYF	TGCGCCAGCAGCCAACAGACAGGGGTCTCAGATACGCAGTATTTT	TRBV4-1	TRBD1	TRBJ2-3	NA
CASSLSGANTEAFF	TGTGCCAGCAGCTTATCAGGGGCGAACACTGAAGCTTTCTTT	TRBV7-6	NA	TRBJ1-1	NA
CASSPPLGGGTDTQYF	TGTGCCAGCTCACCCCCGTTAGGGGGCGGTACAGATACGCAGTATTTT	TRBV18	TRBD1	TRBJ2-3	once
CASSLEGVMSPLHF	TGTGCCAGCAGCTTAGAGGGGGTAATGTCACCCCTCCACTTT	TRBV7-8	NA	TRBJ1-6	NA
CASSGGLGYTF	TGTGCCAGCAGTGGGGGGCTTGGCTACACCTTC	TRBV2	NA	TRBJ1-2	NA
CASSQDNGYYGYTF	TGCGCCAGCAGCCAAGATAACGGGTACTATGGCTACACCTTC	TRBV4-3	NA	TRBJ1-2	NA
CASSKSTGGHYGYTF	TGTGCCAGCAGTAAATCAACAGGGGGCCACTATGGCTACACCTTC	TRBV27	TRBD1	TRBJ1-2	NA
CASSPGTSVGNEQFF	TGTGCCAGCAGCCCGGGGACTAGCGTAGGTAATGAGCAGTTCTTC	TRBV14	TRBD2	TRBJ2-1	NA
CASSLKPRYEQYF	TGTGCCAGCAGTTTAAAGCCCCGCTACGAGCAGTACTTC	TRBV27	NA	TRBJ2-7	NA
CASSVVGNSPLHF	TGTGCCAGCAGCGTAGTCGGGAATTCACCCCTCCACTTT	TRBV9	NA	TRBJ1-6	NA
CASSVGRGQDYGYTF	TGTGCCAGCAGCGTAGGCAGGGGGCAGGACTATGGCTACACCTTC	TRBV9	TRBD1	TRBJ1-2	NA
CASSADSSYGYTF	TGTGCCAGCAGCGCTGACAGCTCCTATGGCTACACCTTC	TRBV5-4	NA	TRBJ1-2	NA
CASSQVWGGPTGELFF	TGCGCCAGCAGCCAAGTTTGGGGGGGCCCCACCGGGGAGCTGTTTTTT	TRBV4-1	NA	TRBJ2-2	NA
CASSPSPTEYNEQFF	TGCGCCAGCAGCCCAAGTCCGACAGAATACAATGAGCAGTTCTTC	TRBV4-3	NA	TRBJ2-1	NA
CASSLRGGRNTEAFF	TGTGCCAGCAGCCTCCGGGGGGGCAGGAACACTGAAGCTTTCTTT	TRBV6-6	NA	TRBJ1-1	once
CASSGLIQGSAFF	TGTGCCAGCAGCGGTCTCATACAGGGGAGCGCTTTCTTT	TRBV7-9	TRBD1	TRBJ1-1	once
CASSIDSSGANVLTF	TGTGCCAGCAGTATAGACAGCTCTGGGGCCAACGTCCTGACTTTC	TRBV2	NA	TRBJ2-6	NA
CASRQGRSSYEQYF	TGTGCCAGTAGACAGGGAAGAAGCTCCTACGAGCAGTACTTC	TRBV19	NA	TRBJ2-7	NA
CASSLGTDYGYTF	TGTGCCAGCAGCTTAGGGACAGACTATGGCTACACCTTC	TRBV7-3	TRBD1	TRBJ1-2	once
CSSRGNEQFF	TGCAGTTCGCGCGGCAATGAGCAGTTCTTC	TRBV20-1	NA	TRBJ2-1	NA
CASSSRTGDSEAFF	TGTGCCAGCAGCTCCAGGACAGGGGACTCTGAAGCTTTCTTT	TRBV7-2	TRBD1	TRBJ1-1	NA
CASSLDPGGFEQFF	TGTGCCAGCAGCTTAGATCCAGGGGGCTTTGAGCAGTTCTTC	TRBV11-1	TRBD1	TRBJ2-1	NA
CASSVGLAGTPYNEQFF	TGTGCCAGCAGCGTAGGACTAGCGGGTACCCCCTACAATGAGCAGTTCTTC	TRBV9	TRBD2	TRBJ2-1	NA